These T cell receptor beta chains were read from a single sample in a study of cytomegalovirus exposure and HLA in healthy donors. The data were produced by immunoSEQ multiplex PCR, yet TCRdb's version contains in-frame clones alone and is incomplete. The table has about 170,000 clones, 65% to 85% seen once. Material: PBMCs. These receptors were obtained from a young woman in good health and CMV-seronegative. The CDR3 runs from the conserved cysteine through the conserved F or W. Each record gives: clone size, D gene, CDR3 length, V gene, J gene, CDR3 DNA, CDR3 protein. A D gene is named only where the DNA matches it firmly. Some rows have no size entry. The others give once, few or many, or a class for an expanded clone.

clone_size: few; d_call: NA; cdr3_length: 15; v_call: TRBV28; j_call: TRBJ1-5; cdr3_nt: TGTGCCAGCAGTCCTGACATTTTAAGCAATCAGCCCCAGCATTTT; cdr3_aa: CASSPDILSNQPQHF
clone_size: few; d_call: TRBD1; cdr3_length: 13; v_call: TRBV11-3; j_call: TRBJ2-7; cdr3_nt: TGTGCCAGCAAGGGCAGGGGGTCGTACGAGCAGTACTTC; cdr3_aa: CASKGRGSYEQYF
clone_size: NA; d_call: NA; cdr3_length: 14; v_call: TRBV5-1; j_call: TRBJ2-2; cdr3_nt: NA; cdr3_aa: CASSLGQYVGELFF
clone_size: NA; d_call: NA; cdr3_length: 15; v_call: TRBV11-2; j_call: TRBJ1-1; cdr3_nt: TGTGCCAGCAGCCCAGACAGGTTCAATGGCCCTGAAGCTTTCTTT; cdr3_aa: CASSPDRFNGPEAFF
clone_size: NA; d_call: TRBD2; cdr3_length: 21; v_call: TRBV13; j_call: TRBJ2-2; cdr3_nt: TGTGCCAGCAGCTCGAGCCCCGGGACTAGCGGGAGGGCCGAGAACACCGGGGAGCTGTTTTTT; cdr3_aa: CASSSSPGTSGRAENTGELFF
clone_size: NA; d_call: TRBD1; cdr3_length: 17; v_call: TRBV11-1; j_call: TRBJ2-5; cdr3_nt: TGTGCCAGCAGCTTACCTGGGACAGGGATGGGGCAAGAGACCCAGTACTTC; cdr3_aa: CASSLPGTGMGQETQYF
clone_size: NA; d_call: NA; cdr3_length: 13; v_call: TRBV5-1; j_call: TRBJ2-1; cdr3_nt: TGCGCCAGCAGGCAGCGGCCAAACAATGAGCAGTTCTTC; cdr3_aa: CASRQRPNNEQFF
clone_size: once; d_call: TRBD1; cdr3_length: 15; v_call: TRBV4-3; j_call: TRBJ1-4; cdr3_nt: TGCGCCAGCAGCCAAGCGGACAGGGAAAGTGAAAAACTGTTTTTT; cdr3_aa: CASSQADRESEKLFF
clone_size: NA; d_call: NA; cdr3_length: 14; v_call: TRBV28; j_call: TRBJ1-5; cdr3_nt: TGTGCCAGCAGTAGGGGGGGAAGCAATCAGCCCCAGCATTTT; cdr3_aa: CASSRGGSNQPQHF
clone_size: NA; d_call: NA; cdr3_length: 13; v_call: TRBV25-1; j_call: TRBJ1-1; cdr3_nt: TGTGCCAGCAGCCCCTGGGGGGGTCTTGAAGCTTTCTTT; cdr3_aa: CASSPWGGLEAFF
clone_size: NA; d_call: NA; cdr3_length: 18; v_call: TRBV11-2; j_call: TRBJ2-7; cdr3_nt: TGTGCCAGCAGCTTAGAAGGGTTCTTCCAGCGGAGTTCCTACGAGCAGTACTTC; cdr3_aa: CASSLEGFFQRSSYEQYF
clone_size: NA; d_call: NA; cdr3_length: 12; v_call: TRBV2; j_call: TRBJ2-5; cdr3_nt: TGTGCCAGCAGCAACAGGGTTGAGACCCAGTACTTC; cdr3_aa: CASSNRVETQYF
clone_size: NA; d_call: NA; cdr3_length: 15; v_call: TRBV28; j_call: TRBJ1-2; cdr3_nt: TGTGCCAGCAGTTTAGATCACAGGACTAACTATGGCTACACCTTC; cdr3_aa: CASSLDHRTNYGYTF
clone_size: NA; d_call: TRBD2; cdr3_length: 18; v_call: TRBV10-2; j_call: TRBJ2-2; cdr3_nt: TGCGCCAGCCTCACCGGACTAGCGGGAGCGAGGGACACCGGGGAGCTGTTTTTT; cdr3_aa: CASLTGLAGARDTGELFF
clone_size: NA; d_call: NA; cdr3_length: 18; v_call: TRBV4-2; j_call: TRBJ1-3; cdr3_nt: TGTGCCAGCAGCCAAGATGGGGACGGGGGGGAGATAGGAAACACCATATATTTT; cdr3_aa: CASSQDGDGGEIGNTIYF
clone_size: few; d_call: NA; cdr3_length: 15; v_call: TRBV27; j_call: TRBJ2-7; cdr3_nt: TGTGCCAGCAGTTTATCGCGGGGCGGTACCTACGAGCAGTACTTC; cdr3_aa: CASSLSRGGTYEQYF
clone_size: once; d_call: TRBD1; cdr3_length: 15; v_call: TRBV6-1; j_call: TRBJ1-5; cdr3_nt: TGTGCCAGCAGTTCCATGGACAGGGTCAATCAGCCCCAGCATTTT; cdr3_aa: CASSSMDRVNQPQHF
clone_size: NA; d_call: NA; cdr3_length: 12; v_call: TRBV27; j_call: TRBJ2-7; cdr3_nt: TGTGCCAGCAGCCCAGGGGACTACGAGCAGTACTTC; cdr3_aa: CASSPGDYEQYF
clone_size: NA; d_call: NA; cdr3_length: 16; v_call: TRBV6-5; j_call: TRBJ2-3; cdr3_nt: TGTGCCAGCAGTTACGGTTCTGGGGCTCGGACAGATACGCAGTATTTT; cdr3_aa: CASSYGSGARTDTQYF
clone_size: once; d_call: NA; cdr3_length: 15; v_call: TRBV7-3; j_call: TRBJ2-2; cdr3_nt: TGTGCCAGCCGCGAAGGGGGTAGGGTGACCGGGGAGCTGTTTTTT; cdr3_aa: CASREGGRVTGELFF
clone_size: NA; d_call: TRBD2; cdr3_length: 18; v_call: TRBV5-4; j_call: TRBJ2-3; cdr3_nt: TGTGCCAGCAGCTCCCCTCTGGGCGGGAGTAGGTTAGGAAATACGCAGTATTTT; cdr3_aa: CASSSPLGGSRLGNTQYF
clone_size: once; d_call: TRBD1; cdr3_length: 13; v_call: TRBV7-9; j_call: TRBJ2-7; cdr3_nt: TGTGCCAGCAGCTCCGGACAGGGACTCGAGCAGTACTTC; cdr3_aa: CASSSGQGLEQYF
clone_size: NA; d_call: NA; cdr3_length: 13; v_call: TRBV5-4; j_call: TRBJ2-3; cdr3_nt: TGTGCCAGCAGCTTGGAGCCCACAGATACGCAGTATTTT; cdr3_aa: CASSLEPTDTQYF
clone_size: NA; d_call: NA; cdr3_length: 14; v_call: TRBV11-2; j_call: TRBJ2-7; cdr3_nt: TGTGCCAGCAGCTTAAGCCCCGGTGCTTACGAGCAGTACTTC; cdr3_aa: CASSLSPGAYEQYF
clone_size: NA; d_call: TRBD2; cdr3_length: 16; v_call: TRBV2; j_call: TRBJ2-1; cdr3_nt: TGTGCCAGCCCCGGGATAGCGGGCCAGTCCTACAATGAGCAGTTCTTC; cdr3_aa: CASPGIAGQSYNEQFF
clone_size: NA; d_call: NA; cdr3_length: 14; v_call: TRBV23-1; j_call: TRBJ1-1; cdr3_nt: TGCGCCAGCAGTCAATTGCCAGGGAACACTGAAGCTTTCTTT; cdr3_aa: CASSQLPGNTEAFF
clone_size: NA; d_call: NA; cdr3_length: 19; v_call: TRBV28; j_call: TRBJ2-1; cdr3_nt: TGTGCCAGCAGTGTAATTGCCAGCGGGTCGCCCCCACCCTACAATGAGCAGTTCTTC; cdr3_aa: CASSVIASGSPPPYNEQFF
clone_size: NA; d_call: TRBD2; cdr3_length: 15; v_call: TRBV5-6; j_call: TRBJ2-3; cdr3_nt: TGTGCCAGCAGGCTAGCGGGAGGACTCACAGATACGCAGTATTTT; cdr3_aa: CASRLAGGLTDTQYF
clone_size: NA; d_call: NA; cdr3_length: 14; v_call: TRBV7-2; j_call: TRBJ1-5; cdr3_nt: TGTGCCAGCAGCTCGGGTCCGAGCAATCAGCCCCAGCATTTT; cdr3_aa: CASSSGPSNQPQHF
clone_size: NA; d_call: TRBD1; cdr3_length: 14; v_call: TRBV5-4; j_call: TRBJ1-1; cdr3_nt: TGTGCCAGCAGCTGGGGACAGGGGAGGACTGAAGCTTTCTTT; cdr3_aa: CASSWGQGRTEAFF
clone_size: NA; d_call: NA; cdr3_length: 13; v_call: TRBV19; j_call: TRBJ2-1; cdr3_nt: TGTGCCAGTAGTCAACAAACAGGGTATGAGCAGTTCTTC; cdr3_aa: CASSQQTGYEQFF
clone_size: once; d_call: TRBD2; cdr3_length: 15; v_call: TRBV7-3; j_call: TRBJ2-3; cdr3_nt: TGTGCCAGCAGCCAACTAGCGGGAGGAACCGGTACGCAGTATTTT; cdr3_aa: CASSQLAGGTGTQYF
clone_size: once; d_call: NA; cdr3_length: 14; v_call: TRBV5-1; j_call: TRBJ2-7; cdr3_nt: TGCGCCAGCAGCTTGGCTGGGGGGGCGGGCGAGCAGTACTTC; cdr3_aa: CASSLAGGAGEQYF
clone_size: NA; d_call: TRBD1; cdr3_length: 20; v_call: TRBV4-1; j_call: TRBJ2-1; cdr3_nt: TGCGCCAGCAGCCAAGAAGCCACCACCCGGACAGGGTCTTCCATCAATGAGCAGTTCTTC; cdr3_aa: CASSQEATTRTGSSINEQFF
clone_size: NA; d_call: TRBD1; cdr3_length: 18; v_call: TRBV30; j_call: TRBJ2-6; cdr3_nt: TGTGCCTGGAGTAACCACAGGGGGCTACGCTCTGGGGCCAACGTCCTGACTTTC; cdr3_aa: CAWSNHRGLRSGANVLTF
clone_size: NA; d_call: TRBD2; cdr3_length: 19; v_call: TRBV4-1; j_call: TRBJ2-3; cdr3_nt: TGCGCCAGCAGCCAAGTTGTGAGGGGAGGGCGAAGGGACACAGATACGCAGTATTTT; cdr3_aa: CASSQVVRGGRRDTDTQYF
clone_size: NA; d_call: TRBD2; cdr3_length: 15; v_call: TRBV6-5; j_call: TRBJ2-1; cdr3_nt: TGTGCCAGCAGACGTAGCGGGAGGGCCGGGAATGAGCAGTTCTTC; cdr3_aa: CASRRSGRAGNEQFF
clone_size: few; d_call: NA; cdr3_length: 15; v_call: TRBV6-5; j_call: TRBJ1-1; cdr3_nt: TGTGCCAGCAGTTACTCCGTGACAGGGAACACTGAAGCTTTCTTT; cdr3_aa: CASSYSVTGNTEAFF
clone_size: few; d_call: TRBD2; cdr3_length: 18; v_call: TRBV2; j_call: TRBJ2-4; cdr3_nt: TGTGCCAGCCTCGGGACTAGCGGGTATCGTATAGCCAAAAACATTCAGTACTTC; cdr3_aa: CASLGTSGYRIAKNIQYF
clone_size: NA; d_call: TRBD2; cdr3_length: 15; v_call: TRBV10-3; j_call: TRBJ2-7; cdr3_nt: TGTGCCATCAGTTCCAATCCGGGACTAGCGAACGAGCAGTACTTC; cdr3_aa: CAISSNPGLANEQYF
clone_size: NA; d_call: NA; cdr3_length: 15; v_call: TRBV28; j_call: TRBJ1-4; cdr3_nt: TGTGCCAGCAGTCCCCCAGGGAACGGTAATGAAAAACTGTTTTTT; cdr3_aa: CASSPPGNGNEKLFF
clone_size: few; d_call: TRBD2; cdr3_length: 12; v_call: TRBV19; j_call: TRBJ2-3; cdr3_nt: TGTGCCAGTGCTAGCGGGGGAGATACGCAGTATTTT; cdr3_aa: CASASGGDTQYF
clone_size: few; d_call: NA; cdr3_length: 14; v_call: TRBV28; j_call: TRBJ1-4; cdr3_nt: TGTGCCAGCAGTTTAGGGGGCGCGGGTGAAAAACTGTTTTTT; cdr3_aa: CASSLGGAGEKLFF
clone_size: NA; d_call: NA; cdr3_length: 13; v_call: TRBV6-5; j_call: TRBJ1-1; cdr3_nt: TGTGCCAGCAACCCACAGGAGAACACTGAAGCTTTCTTT; cdr3_aa: CASNPQENTEAFF
clone_size: NA; d_call: NA; cdr3_length: 16; v_call: TRBV7-8; j_call: TRBJ2-2; cdr3_nt: TGTGCCAGCAGCCCGCCCTCCGAGGCTAACACCGGGGAGCTGTTTTTT; cdr3_aa: CASSPPSEANTGELFF
clone_size: NA; d_call: TRBD1; cdr3_length: 13; v_call: TRBV28; j_call: TRBJ1-2; cdr3_nt: TGTGCCAGCCAACGACAGGGTTCCTATGGCTACACCTTC; cdr3_aa: CASQRQGSYGYTF
clone_size: few; d_call: TRBD1; cdr3_length: 15; v_call: TRBV6-1; j_call: TRBJ1-2; cdr3_nt: TGTGCCAGCAGTAACGGACAGGATATATCCTATGGCTACACCTTC; cdr3_aa: CASSNGQDISYGYTF
clone_size: NA; d_call: TRBD1; cdr3_length: 15; v_call: TRBV27; j_call: TRBJ2-1; cdr3_nt: TGTGCCAGCAGTAAACGGACAGGGCCGGGCAATGAGCAGTTCTTC; cdr3_aa: CASSKRTGPGNEQFF
clone_size: NA; d_call: NA; cdr3_length: 12; v_call: TRBV11-2; j_call: TRBJ2-7; cdr3_nt: TGTGCCAGCAGCCTCTTAGCCTACGAGCAGTACTTC; cdr3_aa: CASSLLAYEQYF
clone_size: NA; d_call: TRBD1; cdr3_length: 13; v_call: TRBV7-9; j_call: TRBJ1-1; cdr3_nt: TGTGCCAGCAGCTCGCTAAGGGGGCCTGAAGCTTTCTTT; cdr3_aa: CASSSLRGPEAFF
clone_size: NA; d_call: TRBD1; cdr3_length: 14; v_call: TRBV7-2; j_call: TRBJ1-1; cdr3_nt: TGTGCCAGCAGCTTCAACAGGGGTAACACTGAAGCTTTCTTT; cdr3_aa: CASSFNRGNTEAFF
clone_size: NA; d_call: TRBD2; cdr3_length: 13; v_call: TRBV9; j_call: TRBJ2-7; cdr3_nt: TGTGCCAGCAGCGAGGGACTAGCGACCGAGCAGTACTTC; cdr3_aa: CASSEGLATEQYF